A selection of T cell receptor beta chains follows, all from one sample in a study of cytomegalovirus exposure and HLA in healthy donors. The assay was immunoSEQ multiplex PCR, and TCRdb's table has in-frame clones only and misses some. The sample consists of approximately 49,000 clones, around 91% of them appearing once. The material sequenced was PBMCs. The receptors come from a man younger than 35 in good health and CMV-seronegative. Both conserved end residues are part of each CDR3. The D gene is left open where the match is weak. For some rows the clone size is stated as once, few or many, or as a class when expanded; others skip it.

abundance	d_gene	v_gene	j_gene	CDR3aa	CDR3nt
.	TRBD2	TRBV2	TRBJ2-1	CASSAYGLAVSNEQFF	TGTGCCAGCAGCGCCTACGGACTAGCGGTTTCAAATGAGCAGTTCTTC
.	.	TRBV27	TRBJ2-1	CASSTSSYNEQFF	TGTGCCAGCAGTACCAGCTCCTACAATGAGCAGTTCTTC
.	.	TRBV19	TRBJ2-3	CASSRPGRTQGGGIPASTDTQYF	TGTGCCAGTAGTAGACCGGGGAGGACACAGGGGGGGGGTATACCCGCTAGCACAGATACGCAGTATTTT
.	.	TRBV28	TRBJ1-1	CASSTTGGHTEAFF	TGTGCCAGCAGTACCACGGGGGGGCACACTGAAGCTTTCTTT
.	TRBD2	TRBV7-9	TRBJ2-7	CASSAPLLAGGYEQYF	TGTGCCAGCAGCGCTCCTCTACTAGCGGGAGGGTACGAGCAGTACTTC
once	TRBD1	TRBV10-1	TRBJ1-5	CASNRGQPQHF	TGCGCCAGCAACAGGGGTCAGCCCCAGCATTTT
.	TRBD2	TRBV28	TRBJ2-7	CASGTSGGPKTYEQYF	TGTGCCAGCGGGACTAGCGGGGGGCCGAAAACCTACGAGCAGTACTTC
few	TRBD1	TRBV10-1	TRBJ2-7	CASAMRDRPYEQYF	TGCGCCAGTGCCATGAGGGACAGACCCTACGAGCAGTACTTC
few	.	TRBV11-2	TRBJ2-2	CASSLEHTNTGELFF	TGTGCCAGCAGCTTAGAACACACGAACACCGGGGAGCTGTTTTTT
once	TRBD1	TRBV7-9	TRBJ1-4	CASSLPDRAAEKLFF	TGTGCCAGCAGCTTACCCGACAGGGCGGCTGAAAAACTGTTTTTT
.	TRBD2	TRBV27	TRBJ2-3	CASSSTGSGIVSTQYF	TGTGCCAGCAGTTCCACGGGTAGCGGGATTGTCAGTACGCAGTATTTT
.	TRBD1	TRBV19	TRBJ2-2	CASMGDGDRAATGELFF	TGTGCCAGTATGGGGGATGGGGACAGGGCGGCCACCGGGGAGCTGTTTTTT
.	TRBD1	TRBV18	TRBJ1-1	CASSQRQGLNTEAFF	TGTGCCAGCTCACAGAGACAGGGTCTGAACACTGAAGCTTTCTTT
.	.	TRBV9	TRBJ1-4	CASSPHGGTRNEKLFF	TGTGCCAGCAGCCCCCACGGGGGGACTCGGAATGAAAAACTGTTTTTT
.	.	TRBV7-9	TRBJ2-7	CASSSNYEQYF	TGTGCCAGCAGCTCCAACTACGAGCAGTACTTC
.	.	TRBV6-5	TRBJ2-3	CASMREVPDTQYF	TGTGCCAGCATGAGAGAGGTCCCGGATACGCAGTATTTT
.	.	TRBV27	TRBJ2-7	CASSLSIGQSFSYEQYF	TGTGCCAGCAGTTTATCGATCGGACAGTCGTTCTCCTACGAGCAGTACTTC
.	.	TRBV19	TRBJ2-1	CASSAQGTGGLFF	TGTGCCAGTAGTGCCCAGGGAACTGGGGGGTTGTTCTTC
.	TRBD2	TRBV4-1	TRBJ2-7	CASSQGLAGVPSYEQYF	TGCGCCAGCAGCCAAGGACTAGCGGGAGTACCCTCCTACGAGCAGTACTTC
.	.	TRBV10-3	TRBJ2-7	CATIGIQGTYEQYF	TGTGCCACCATCGGGATACAGGGAACCTACGAGCAGTACTTC
.	TRBD2	TRBV27	TRBJ2-7	CASSLWTSGSYEQYF	TGTGCCAGCAGTTTATGGACTAGCGGGTCCTACGAGCAGTACTTC
.	.	TRBV28	TRBJ2-7	CASSLTSGIRDEQYF	TGTGCCAGCAGTTTGACGTCAGGAATTAGAGACGAGCAGTACTTC
.	.	TRBV4-1	TRBJ2-3	CASSQDAGPRADTQYF	TGCGCCAGCAGCCAAGATGCTGGGCCCAGGGCAGATACGCAGTATTTT
.	TRBD2	TRBV6-6	TRBJ2-5	CASSSPSGSTQYF	TGTGCCAGCAGTTCCCCTAGCGGGAGTACCCAGTACTTC
.	.	TRBV4-1	TRBJ1-1	CASSQDPGRGNTEAFF	TGCGCCAGCAGCCAAGATCCGGGCAGGGGGAACACTGAAGCTTTCTTT
.	.	TRBV27	TRBJ2-7	CASQTNRAGPYEQYF	TGTGCCAGTCAAACCAATAGGGCGGGACCCTACGAGCAGTACTTC
.	.	TRBV7-9	TRBJ2-1	CASSGIEQFF	TGTGCCAGCAGTGGCATCGAGCAGTTCTTC
.	.	TRBV18	TRBJ2-3	CASSPETRTDTQYF	TGTGCCAGCTCACCAGAGACTAGAACAGATACGCAGTATTTT
.	.	TRBV19	TRBJ2-2	CASKGLKTGELFF	TGTGCCAGTAAGGGGCTGAAGACCGGGGAGCTGTTTTTT
.	.	TRBV2	TRBJ1-5	CASSSLGPGGQPQHF	TGTGCCAGCAGTTCCCTGGGGCCAGGCGGCCAGCCCCAGCATTTT
.	TRBD2	TRBV27	TRBJ2-7	CASSSTSGTGEQYF	TGTGCCAGCAGCTCGACTAGCGGGACGGGCGAGCAGTACTTC
.	TRBD2	TRBV5-4	TRBJ2-2	CASSHGSGLRNTGELFF	TGTGCCAGCAGCCACGGTTCGGGACTACGAAACACCGGGGAGCTGTTTTTT
.	TRBD2	TRBV11-2	TRBJ2-7	CASSLNFGLAGGEQYF	TGTGCCAGCAGCCTCAACTTTGGGCTAGCGGGAGGCGAGCAGTACTTC
once	TRBD2	TRBV10-3	TRBJ2-6	CAISGSAGATGANVLTF	TGTGCCATCAGTGGGTCAGCGGGAGCGACTGGGGCCAACGTCCTGACTTTC
.	.	TRBV5-1	TRBJ2-6	CASSLLRETGANVLTF	TGCGCCAGCAGCTTGCTACGGGAGACCGGGGCCAACGTCCTGACTTTC
.	.	TRBV5-5	TRBJ1-1	CASSLGAGFATEAFF	TGTGCCAGCAGCTTGGGGGCAGGCTTTGCCACTGAAGCTTTCTTT
once	.	TRBV18	TRBJ2-7	CASSPGGGLGSYEQYF	TGTGCCAGCTCACCAGGGGGGGGCCTTGGGTCCTACGAGCAGTACTTC
.	TRBD1	TRBV28	TRBJ2-6	CASSNAGGGANVLTF	TGTGCCAGCAGCAACGCAGGGGGTGGGGCCAACGTCCTGACTTTC
.	.	TRBV2	TRBJ1-1	CASSGTVVAFF	TGTGCCAGCAGTGGGACAGTCGTAGCTTTCTTT
.	.	TRBV18	TRBJ1-1	CASSPRKSQNTEAFF	TGTGCCAGCTCACCAAGAAAGTCACAGAACACTGAAGCTTTCTTT
.	TRBD2	TRBV7-3	TRBJ2-3	CASSLTPSGGYTDTQYF	TGTGCCAGCAGCTTAACGCCTAGCGGGGGTTACACAGATACGCAGTATTTT
.	TRBD2	TRBV18	TRBJ2-5	CASSPDTGGYQETQYF	TGTGCCAGCTCACCAGACACGGGGGGGTACCAAGAGACCCAGTACTTC
once	.	TRBV5-1	TRBJ2-2	CASSPTGTGELFF	TGCGCCAGCAGCCCGACGGGCACCGGGGAGCTGTTTTTT
.	.	TRBV6-5	TRBJ2-7	CASSYSQETGEQYF	TGTGCCAGCAGTTACTCGCAAGAGACGGGTGAGCAGTACTTC